This is a list of T cell receptor beta chains from one sample in a study of blood T cell repertoires in COVID-19. Sequencing was performed with immunoSEQ multiplex PCR; in TCRdb, only in-frame clones are kept and a portion is missing. This table holds approximately 75,000 clones, 75% to 90% found once. Sequencing was done on a sample of peripheral blood. All receptors derive from a man aged 80 or over with COVID-19, enrolled during active disease. The CDR3 runs from the conserved cysteine through the conserved F or W. A D gene is named only where the DNA matches it firmly. Expanded clones get a size class; other rows say once, few or many, or leave the size out.

CDR3 protein | CDR3 DNA | J gene | V gene | D gene | clone size
CAISDPGTANTEAFF | TGTGCCATCAGTGACCCTGGGACAGCAAACACTGAAGCTTTCTTT | TRBJ1-1 | TRBV10-3 | TRBD1 | NA
CASSLELAIEQYF | TGTGCCAGCAGCTTGGAACTAGCTATCGAGCAGTACTTC | TRBJ2-7 | TRBV5-8 | NA | NA
CASSSEPTGSATGELFF | TGCGCCAGCAGCTCTGAACCGACAGGGTCGGCAACCGGGGAGCTGTTTTTT | TRBJ2-2 | TRBV5-1 | TRBD1 | NA
CASSPRQDWGNEQFF | TGTGCCAGCTCACCTCGACAGGACTGGGGCAATGAGCAGTTCTTC | TRBJ2-1 | TRBV18 | NA | once
CAISESGVNTEAFF | TGTGCCATCAGTGAGTCAGGGGTCAACACTGAAGCTTTCTTT | TRBJ1-1 | TRBV10-3 | NA | once
CASSLAWRGGYTF | TGTGCCAGCAGTTTAGCCTGGAGAGGTGGCTACACCTTC | TRBJ1-2 | TRBV28 | NA | NA
CASSRQVLNTEAFF | TGTGCCAGCTCACGACAGGTTTTGAACACTGAAGCTTTCTTT | TRBJ1-1 | TRBV18 | NA | NA
CASSVARTGGQGYTF | TGTGCCAGCAGCGTAGCGAGGACGGGGGGGCAAGGCTACACCTTC | TRBJ1-2 | TRBV9 | NA | NA
CASSPRGEGTEAFF | TGTGCCAGCTCACCACGGGGGGAGGGCACTGAAGCTTTCTTT | TRBJ1-1 | TRBV18 | NA | NA
CSASSGGPHNEQFF | TGCAGTGCTAGTAGCGGGGGCCCTCACAATGAGCAGTTCTTC | TRBJ2-1 | TRBV20-1 | TRBD2 | once
CASSLRGTGWETQYF | TGTGCCAGCAGCTTACGGGGGACAGGATGGGAGACCCAGTACTTC | TRBJ2-5 | TRBV7-2 | TRBD1 | NA
CASRFQGSREKLFF | TGTGCCAGCAGGTTTCAGGGGAGTCGGGAAAAACTGTTTTTT | TRBJ1-4 | TRBV5-8 | NA | NA
CASASEFRGSPLHF | TGCGCCAGCGCTTCAGAGTTTCGGGGTTCACCCCTCCACTTT | TRBJ1-6 | TRBV5-1 | NA | NA
CASSYGTSMNTEAFF | TGTGCCAGCAGTTACGGGACAAGCATGAACACTGAAGCTTTCTTT | TRBJ1-1 | TRBV6-2/TRBV6-3 | NA | NA
CASSLTGPNTEAFF | TGTGCCAGCAGCTTGACAGGGCCGAACACTGAAGCTTTCTTT | TRBJ1-1 | TRBV5-6 | NA | NA
CASSPSDRGSWYEQYF | TGTGCCAGCAGCCCCAGCGACAGGGGGAGTTGGTACGAGCAGTACTTC | TRBJ2-7 | TRBV11-3 | TRBD1 | once
CASSQDEAGDEKLFF | TGTGCCAGCAGCCAAGATGAGGCAGGGGACGAAAAACTGTTTTTT | TRBJ1-4 | TRBV4-2 | NA | NA
CASSQDRTGLYGYTF | TGTGCCAGCAGCCAAGATAGAACAGGGTTATATGGCTACACCTTC | TRBJ1-2 | TRBV4-2 | NA | once
CASSVGGFLDSPSYEQYF | TGTGCCAGCAGCGTAGGGGGGTTCCTGGACAGCCCATCCTACGAGCAGTACTTC | TRBJ2-7 | TRBV9 | NA | NA
CASSEWDRGLGEQYF | TGTGCCAGCAGTGAGTGGGACAGGGGGCTTGGCGAGCAGTACTTC | TRBJ2-7 | TRBV25-1 | TRBD1 | once
CASSDSLNQPQHF | TGTGCCAGCTCGGACAGCCTCAATCAGCCCCAGCATTTT | TRBJ1-5 | TRBV18 | NA | NA
CASSSDRSVYGYTF | TGTGCCAGTAGCTCCGACAGGTCCGTCTATGGCTACACCTTC | TRBJ1-2 | TRBV19 | NA | NA
CASSQGLAGGTDTQYF | TGCGCCAGCAGCCAGGGACTAGCGGGGGGCACAGATACGCAGTATTTT | TRBJ2-3 | TRBV5-1 | TRBD2 | NA
CASSPQARGMEETQYF | TGTGCCAGCAGCCCCCAAGCCAGGGGTATGGAGGAGACCCAGTACTTC | TRBJ2-5 | TRBV7-6 | NA | NA
CASNGEAGNTIYF | TGCGCCAGCAACGGGGAGGCTGGAAACACCATATATTTT | TRBJ1-3 | TRBV5-1 | NA | few
CASSMYNTEAFF | TGTGCCAGTAGTATGTATAACACTGAAGCTTTCTTT | TRBJ1-1 | TRBV19 | NA | NA
CASSSRDTQYF | TGTGCCAGCAGCTCGAGGGATACGCAGTATTTT | TRBJ2-3 | TRBV11-1 | NA | NA
CASSGRDRGNTGELFF | TGTGCCAGCAGCGGTCGGGACAGGGGTAACACCGGGGAGCTGTTTTTT | TRBJ2-2 | TRBV9 | TRBD1 | NA
CASSYSAYPYEQYF | TGTGCCAGCAGTTACTCAGCCTACCCCTACGAGCAGTACTTC | TRBJ2-7 | TRBV6-5 | NA | NA
CASSRQRGVTDTQYF | TGCGCCAGCAGCCGTCAGCGGGGAGTCACAGATACGCAGTATTTT | TRBJ2-3 | TRBV4-3 | TRBD2 | NA
CASSFPWEEQYF | TGTGCCAGCAGCTTCCCATGGGAGGAGCAGTACTTC | TRBJ2-7 | TRBV7-8 | NA | NA
CASSLFRGEDTQYF | TGTGCCAGCAGCTTATTCAGGGGTGAAGATACGCAGTATTTT | TRBJ2-3 | TRBV11-3 | NA | NA
CASSETTFVNYGYTF | TGTGCCAGCAGTGAAACCACATTCGTTAACTATGGCTACACCTTC | TRBJ1-2 | TRBV2 | NA | NA
CASSWTGISEAFF | TGTGCCAGCAGTTGGACAGGGATCTCTGAAGCTTTCTTT | TRBJ1-1 | TRBV12-3/TRBV12-4 | TRBD1 | few
CASSGQAPEETQYF | TGTGCCAGCAGTGGACAGGCTCCCGAAGAGACCCAGTACTTC | TRBJ2-5 | TRBV2 | NA | many
CASSRITPEAFF | TGTGCCAGCAGTAGAATTACTCCTGAAGCTTTCTTT | TRBJ1-1 | TRBV5-8 | NA | NA
CAISENQGYGYTF | TGTGCCATCAGTGAGAATCAGGGGTATGGCTACACCTTC | TRBJ1-2 | TRBV10-3 | NA | NA
CASSSRRRNTEAFF | TGTGCCAGCAGCTCCCGGAGGCGGAACACTGAAGCTTTCTTT | TRBJ1-1 | TRBV11-1 | NA | NA
CASSLGGQLNEKLFF | TGTGCCAGCAGCTTGGGGGGACAGTTAAATGAAAAACTGTTTTTT | TRBJ1-4 | TRBV5-4 | TRBD1 | NA
CASSRTPGTGVSPLHF | TGCGCCAGCAGCCGAACCCCCGGGACAGGGGTATCACCCCTCCACTTT | TRBJ1-6 | TRBV5-1 | TRBD1 | NA
CASSIGSRTRLGSRLSYEQYF | TGTGCCAGTAGTATAGGATCCAGGACCAGACTTGGGAGCCGACTCTCCTACGAGCAGTACTTC | TRBJ2-7 | TRBV19 | NA | NA
CASRGSSYGYTF | TGTGCCAGCAGGGGGAGCTCCTATGGCTACACCTTC | TRBJ1-2 | TRBV6-5 | NA | NA
CASSLAGTVRRTDTQYF | TGTGCCAGCAGCCTTGCCGGGACAGTAAGGAGGACAGATACGCAGTATTTT | TRBJ2-3 | TRBV3-1/TRBV3-2 | TRBD1 | NA